This T cell receptor (beta chain) came from a study of blood T cell repertoires in COVID-19. Study-level information: Samples representing acute and convalescent COVID-19 were sourced from the United States, Italy and Spain. T cells, B-cell-depleted T cells, or PBMCs supplied cDNA or gDNA.

The germline V gene encodes CDR1 SNHLY and CDR2 FYNNEI. V was shortened by 10 bases and J by 3 bases, with 18 bases between the two germline ends. The CDR3 totals 15 residues. Profiled with immunoSEQ multiplex PCR; TCRdb holds only in-frame clones, not every one. The table lists about 67,000 clones, about 86% of them singletons. The source is a man aged 50 or older with active COVID-19. The sample was peripheral blood. J is TRBJ1-4 and V is TRBV2; D is perhaps TRBD1 (6 bases). The CDR3 bases are TGTGCCACCCGGGACACCTCCTTCCCTAATGAAAAACTGTTTTTT. Residues: CATRDTSFPNEKLFF. The variable domain in full, completed from reference TRBV2 and TRBJ1-4, reads EPEVTQTPSHQVTQMGQEVILRCVPISNHLYFYWYRQILGQKVEFLVSFYNNEISEKSEIFDDQFSVERPDGSNFTLKIRSTKLEDSAMYFCATRDTSFPNEKLFFGSGTQLSVL.